This passage covers 26 T cell receptor beta chains from one sample sequenced in a study of cytomegalovirus exposure and HLA in healthy donors (TCRdb year 2017). The library was made by the immunoSEQ multiplex PCR assay. A mixture of 60 forward primers for TCR Vbeta segments and 13 reverse primers for TCR Jbeta segments was used in the multiplex PCR. TCRdb obtained this table from immuneACCESS and retained in-frame rearrangements with V and J assigned. These tables miss some clones; where compared with another copy, unresolved V genes account for less than half of the shortfall, and the remainder is unexplained. This sample has 210,000 or so clones in its table, and 70% to 85% of those were observed once. The ten biggest clones cover about 0.58% of the sample. Source material: PBMCs. These receptors were collected from a woman aged 35 to 49 in good health and CMV-seronegative.

The chain has TRBV29-1 and TRBJ1-2, with TRBD1 matching over 7 bases. CDR1 and CDR2 (germline): SQVTM, ANQGSEA. CDR3 size: 13 residues. The V gene end was trimmed by 3 bases and the J gene end by 2 bases; junction bases not matched to a gene: 3. CDR3 sequence reads: CSVEIQGNYGYTF. CDR3 DNA: TGCAGCGTTGAGATACAGGGGAACTATGGCTACACCTTC.

The rearrangement links TRBV5-1 to TRBJ2-5, with 10 nucleotides matching TRBD2. The CDR3 runs 16 residues. With V trimmed by 1 base and J by 4 bases, 7 bases remained unmatched. Germline V CDR1 and CDR2: SGHRS, YFSETQ. The CDR3: CASSLISGGAGETQYF. CDR3 in DNA: TGCGCCAGCAGCTTGATCAGCGGGGGGGCGGGAGAGACCCAGTACTTC.

The chain has TRBV19 and TRBJ2-2; a weak D match, TRBD1 (5 bases). The germline V gene has CDR1 LNHDA and CDR2 SQIVND (reference sequence). V lost 6 bases and J 3 bases, leaving 11 bases between the germline ends. The CDR3 is made up of 14 amino acids. The chain's CDR3 is CASSQIGDTGELFF. For the CDR3, the DNA is TGTGCCAGTAGCCAGATAGGGGACACCGGGGAGCTGTTTTTT.

This chain uses TRBV2 with TRBJ2-7, with D possibly TRBD2 on 6 matching bases. V was trimmed by 4 bases and J by 6 bases, leaving 19 bases between them. CDR1 is SNHLY, CDR2 FYNNEI, per germline. This CDR3 contains 15 residues. CDR3 bases: TGTGCCAGCAGTGGTTATGCGAGGGGACTCGTCGAGCAGTACTTC. It is translated as CASSGYARGLVEQYF.

The rearrangement joins TRBV7-2 to TRBJ1-5, with a weak D call TRBD1 (6 bases). CDR3 size: 15 residues. CDR1 is SGHTA, CDR2 FQGNSA, per germline. Trimming cost V 3 bases and J 7 bases, with 16 bases left between them. Here the CDR3 DNA reads TGTGCCAGCAGCTTCGTACAGGGTGAAGGACAGCCCCAGCATTTT. It codes for CASSFVQGEGQPQHF.

This chain links TRBV27 with TRBJ1-6; 9 positions match TRBD1. From germline, CDR1 is MNHEY and CDR2 SMNVEV (reference sequence). This CDR3 is built from 16 residues. The trim removed 8 bases at V and 2 bases at J, leaving 7 bases unmatched. The CDR3 loop reads CASHPGTGPYNSPLHF. CDR3 coding DNA: TGTGCCAGCCATCCGGGGACAGGGCCCTATAATTCACCCCTCCACTTT.

The chain links TRBV7-3 to TRBJ2-7; the D is unclear. The V gene lost 3 bases and the J gene lost 3 bases, with 15 bases spanning the gap. This CDR3 spans 15 amino acids. Germline values: CDR1 SGHTA, CDR2 FQGTGA. The CDR3 protein is CASSFSRARSYEQYF. The CDR3 region has the DNA TGTGCCAGCAGCTTTTCCCGAGCGAGAAGCTACGAGCAGTACTTC.

The DNA of the CDR3 is TGTGCCAGCAGCTCGACAGTGTATAGTAGCAATCAGCCCCAGCATTTT. Its translation: CASSSTVYSSNQPQHF. The chain has TRBV7-2 and TRBJ1-5; TRBD1 is a possible D gene (5 bases). The CDR3 is 16 residues long. The germline gives CDR1 SGHTA, CDR2 FQGNSA. Trimming left V 4 bases short and J 0 bases short, with 13 bases between.

V gene TRBV6-6 combines with J gene TRBJ1-2; 10 bases are a match to TRBD1. Germline values: CDR1 MNHNY, CDR2 SVGAGI (reference sequence). The CDR3 has 15 residues. The V gene end was trimmed by 4 bases and the J gene end by 2 bases; junction bases not matched to a gene: 4. CDR3 in DNA: TGTGCCAGCAGTTCTCCGGGACAGGGGAACTATGGCTACACCTTC. Residues: CASSSPGQGNYGYTF.

This chain connects TRBV7-2 to TRBJ1-1, with 9 positions matching TRBD1. V shed 5 bases and J 4 bases; nucleotides not matched to a gene: 8. The CDR3 spans 15 residues. Germline lookup yields CDR1 SGHTA and CDR2 FQGNSA. CDR3 residues: CASSLTPTGGTEAFF. The DNA of the CDR3 is TGTGCCAGCAGCCTCACCCCGACAGGGGGCACTGAAGCTTTCTTT. Full variable domain (rest looked up from reference TRBV7-2 and TRBJ1-1): GAGVSQSPSNKVTEKGKDVELRCDPISGHTALYWYRQSLGQGLEFLIYFQGNSAPDKSGLPSDRFSAERTGGSVSTLTIQRTQQEDSAVYLCASSLTPTGGTEAFFGQGTRLTVV.

The chain employs TRBV4-3 and TRBJ2-5; 10 nucleotides align to TRBD1. V lost 0 bases, J lost 4 bases, and 5 bases stayed unmatched. Germline V gene data show CDR1 as LGHNA and CDR2 as YSLEER. The CDR3 runs to 16 residues. CDR3 sequence reads: CASSQDLTGGTETQYF. CDR3 coding DNA: TGCGCCAGCAGCCAAGATCTGACAGGGGGCACAGAGACCCAGTACTTC.

V is TRBV5-4 and J is TRBJ2-2, with TRBD1 matching over 8 bases. Per germline, CDR1 SGHNT and CDR2 YYREEE (reference sequence). This CDR3 has 15 residues. V lost 5 bases to trimming and J lost 6 bases; unmatched junction nucleotides: 9. Here the CDR3 reads CASSRPQDRAGELFF. In DNA, the CDR3 is TGTGCCAGCAGTCGGCCTCAGGACAGGGCCGGGGAGCTGTTTTTT.

This rearrangement joins TRBV10-3 to TRBJ1-3, with TRBD1 identical over 7 bases. The CDR3 spans 14 residues. Germline loops: CDR1 ENHRY, CDR2 SYGVKD. Losses at the gene ends were 3 bases for V and 4 bases for J; bases not matched to a gene: 3. The CDR3 spells CAISEDRDGNTIYF. The DNA of the CDR3 is TGTGCCATCAGTGAAGACAGGGACGGAAACACCATATATTTT.

CDR3 residues: CASRLDRNLNQPQHF. CDR3 nucleotide sequence: TGTGCCAGTAGATTAGACAGGAACCTCAATCAGCCCCAGCATTTT. The gene calls are TRBV19 and TRBJ1-5, with D possibly matching TRBD1 (6 bases). Looked up from germline, CDR1 is LNHDA and CDR2 is SQIVND (reference sequence). The CDR3 runs to 15 residues. V lost 6 bases, J lost 3 bases, and 15 bases lay in between.

V and J are TRBV11-1 and TRBJ2-1; 8 bases line up with TRBD2. V lost 2 bases to trimming and J lost 7 bases; unmatched junction nucleotides: 7. CDR3 length: 15 residues. Germline V gene sequence: CDR1 SGHAT, CDR2 FQDESV (reference sequence). The CDR3 nucleotides read TGTGCCAGCAGCTTACGTCTAGCGGGCCCTAATGAGCAGTTCTTC. Amino acid sequence: CASSLRLAGPNEQFF.

This clone was observed a few times. The CDR3 loop reads CASSPSGALAEKLFF. CDR3 sequence (DNA): TGTGCCAGCAGTCCCTCTGGGGCGTTGGCGGAAAAACTGTTTTTT. The chain recombines TRBV14 with TRBJ1-4; maybe TRBD1 (5 bases). With 6 bases removed from V and 8 bases from J, the gap between germline ends came to 19 bases. Per the germline V gene, CDR1 is SGHDN and CDR2 is FVKESK. The CDR3 has 15 residues.

This clone was seen just once. Here the CDR3 reads CASSSDGGSGANVLTF. The CDR3 DNA reads as TGTGCCAGCAGTTCGGACGGGGGCTCTGGGGCCAACGTCCTGACTTTC. The chain couples TRBV2 to TRBJ2-6; possible D gene TRBD2, 6 bases. Trimming took off 5 bases at V and 0 bases at J, with 11 bases between the two ends. Germline V CDR1 and CDR2: SNHLY, FYNNEI. The length of the CDR3 is 16 residues.

The V call is TRBV2, the J call TRBJ2-3; 10 bases line up with TRBD1. The CDR3 spans 15 residues. V was pared by 6 bases and J by 3 bases, with 6 bases of the junction left unmatched. CDR1 and CDR2 (germline): SNHLY, FYNNEI. The CDR3 region is CASRADRGPTDTQYF. The CDR3 DNA is TGTGCCAGCAGGGCAGACAGGGGGCCAACAGATACGCAGTATTTT.

On this clone: The junction does not match germline at one end; this may be a read error. The chain links TRBV5-1 to TRBJ1-3; D remains unclear. CDR1 SGHRS and CDR2 YFSETQ come from the germline V gene. The CDR3 loop spans 17 amino acids. The DNA of the CDR3 is TGCGCCAGCAGCTTCTCTGCCCAGCCAGACTCTGGAAACACCATATACTTT. This encodes CASSFSAQPDSGNTIYF.

The CDR3 region is CASSLDSPEAFF. CDR3 nucleotide sequence: TGTGCCAGCAGCTTAGATAGTCCTGAAGCTTTCTTT. The rearrangement joins TRBV11-2 to TRBJ1-1; D is uncertain. CDR1 and CDR2 (germline): SGHAT, FQNNGV. V was shortened by 0 bases and J by 6 bases, with 5 bases between the two germline ends. The CDR3 has 12 amino acids.

The chain carries TRBV7-6 and TRBJ2-2, with D possibly being TRBD2 (6 bases). Germline CDR1 SGHVS, CDR2 FNYEAQ. The V and J ends lost 3 bases and 4 bases respectively, with 15 bases between them. The CDR3 sequence is 16 residues long. The CDR3: CASSFLGGEITGELFF. DNA for the CDR3: TGTGCCAGCAGCTTCTTAGGCGGGGAGATCACCGGGGAGCTGTTTTTT.

The sample holds one count of this clone. The V call is TRBV9, the J call TRBJ2-3, with D tentatively TRBD1 (5 bases). The CDR3 has 15 amino acids. V dropped 3 bases and J dropped 0 bases, with 11 bases sitting between them. The V gene's germline CDR1 is SGDLS and CDR2 YYNGEE. CDR3 residues: CASSARTSSTDTQYF. The DNA for the CDR3 is TGTGCCAGCAGCGCCCGGACATCTAGCACAGATACGCAGTATTTT. The whole variable domain, filled in from reference TRBV9 and TRBJ2-3, reads DSGVTQTPKHLITATGQRVTLRCSPRSGDLSVYWYQQSLDQGLQFLIQYYNGEERAKGNILERFSAQQFPDLHSELNLSSLELGDSALYFCASSARTSSTDTQYFGPGTRLTVL.

The chain employs TRBV21-1 and TRBJ2-7; the D segment call TRBD2 is taken from the table without a DNA check. TRBV21-1 is labeled a pseudogene. The CDR3 totals 10 residues. Here the CDR3 reads CASLHSGQYF. For the CDR3, the DNA is TGTGCCAGCCTACACTCGGGGCAGTACTTC.

This chain links TRBV5-8 with TRBJ1-3; D might be TRBD1 (5 bases). Germline V gene data show CDR1 as SGHTS and CDR2 as YDEGEE. CDR3 length: 14 residues. Trimming cost V 3 bases and J 3 bases, with 10 bases left between them. The DNA of the CDR3 is TGTGCCAGCAGCTCCGGGACTGTTGGAAACACCATATATTTT. Translation gives CASSSGTVGNTIYF.

The chain combines TRBV7-2 with TRBJ2-1, with 10 bases that match TRBD2. The CDR3 extends over 13 amino acids. Germline assignment: CDR1 SGHTA and CDR2 FQGNSA. The trim removed 4 bases at V and 11 bases at J, leaving 5 bases unmatched. CDR3 nucleotide sequence: TGTGCCAGCAGCTCCCGGACTAGCGGAAAGCAGTTCTTC. It is translated as CASSSRTSGKQFF.

The chain carries TRBV11-1 and TRBJ1-1; D gene uncertain. Per germline, CDR1 SGHAT and CDR2 FQDESV (reference sequence). V gave up 5 bases and J gave up 6 bases, with 16 bases separating them. The length of the CDR3 is 14 residues. The CDR3 here is CASSRSLAVPEAFF. The DNA of the CDR3 is TGTGCCAGCAGCCGGTCCCTTGCCGTCCCTGAAGCTTTCTTT.